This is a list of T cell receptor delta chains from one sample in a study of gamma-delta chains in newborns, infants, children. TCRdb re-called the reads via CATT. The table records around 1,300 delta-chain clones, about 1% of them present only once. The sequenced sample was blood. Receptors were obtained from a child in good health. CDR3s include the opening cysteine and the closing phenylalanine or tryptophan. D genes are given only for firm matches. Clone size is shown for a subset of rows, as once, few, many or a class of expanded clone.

cdr3_nt: TGTGCTCTTGGGGGTAGCCCTATTCCTCCCGTGGGGGACACCCTCCTCACCGATAAACTCATCTTT
cdr3_aa: CALGGSPIPPVGDTLLTDKLIF
j_call: TRDJ1
v_call: TRDV1
clone_size: large
d_call: TRDD3

cdr3_nt: TGTGCCTGTGACTTACTGGGGGATGTGACCGATAAACTCATCTTT
cdr3_aa: CACDLLGDVTDKLIF
j_call: TRDJ1
v_call: TRDV2
clone_size: -
d_call: TRDD3

cdr3_nt: TGTGCCTGTGACCGGTTAGGAGAGCCCGGAGGCGTGGGGGATAAACTCATCTTT
cdr3_aa: CACDRLGEPGGVGDKLIF
j_call: TRDJ1
v_call: TRDV2
clone_size: -
d_call: -

cdr3_nt: TGTGCCTGTGACACACTACTGGGGGATAAGGCTTTGACAGCACAACTCTTCTTT
cdr3_aa: CACDTLLGDKALTAQLFF
j_call: TRDJ2
v_call: TRDV2
clone_size: few
d_call: TRDD3

cdr3_nt: TGTGCCTGTGACACGATACTGGGGGATAAAAAACTCATCTTT
cdr3_aa: CACDTILGDKKLIF
j_call: TRDJ1
v_call: TRDV2
clone_size: few
d_call: TRDD3

cdr3_nt: TGTGCCCGTGGCACCGTTACATCACCCGGGGTGACCGATAAACTCATCTTT
cdr3_aa: CARGTVTSPGVTDKLIF
j_call: TRDJ1
v_call: TRDV2
clone_size: -
d_call: -

cdr3_nt: TGTGCTCTCGGGGAAAGCACTGGGGGATACACCGATAAACTCATCTTT
cdr3_aa: CALGESTGGYTDKLIF
j_call: TRDJ1
v_call: TRDV1
clone_size: -
d_call: TRDD3

cdr3_nt: TGTGCCTGTGACTCAATAGGGGATAAAGCCGATAAACTCATCTTT
cdr3_aa: CACDSIGDKADKLIF
j_call: TRDJ1
v_call: TRDV2
clone_size: hyperexpanded
d_call: TRDD3

cdr3_nt: TGTGCCTGTGACAATACTGGGGGATACGCGTGGGACACCCGACAGATGTTTTTC
cdr3_aa: CACDNTGGYAWDTRQMFF
j_call: TRDJ3
v_call: TRDV2
clone_size: few
d_call: TRDD3

cdr3_nt: TGTGCCTGTGACACCTTACTGGGGGATAAGGAGAAACTCATCTTT
cdr3_aa: CACDTLLGDKEKLIF
j_call: TRDJ1
v_call: TRDV2
clone_size: large
d_call: TRDD3

cdr3_nt: TGTGCTCTTGGGGAAGGTCTCTCCGACCGTCGGTGGGGGATACGTACTCCGTGGGACACCCGACAGATGTTTTTC
cdr3_aa: CALGEGLSDRRWGIRTPWDTRQMFF
j_call: TRDJ3
v_call: TRDV1
clone_size: few
d_call: TRDD3

cdr3_nt: TGTGCCTGTGAGTACTGGGGGAGCTCCTGGGACACCCGACAGATGTTTTTC
cdr3_aa: CACEYWGSSWDTRQMFF
j_call: TRDJ3
v_call: TRDV2
clone_size: few
d_call: TRDD3

cdr3_nt: TGTGCTCTTGGGGAAGGTCCCTCCGACCGTCGGTGGGGGATACGTACTCCGTGGGACACCCGACAGATGTTTTTC
cdr3_aa: CALGEGPSDRRWGIRTPWDTRQMFF
j_call: TRDJ3
v_call: TRDV1
clone_size: few
d_call: TRDD3

cdr3_nt: TGTGCCTGTGACAAAGTACTGGGGGTATCCTGGGACACCCGACAGATGTTTTTC
cdr3_aa: CACDKVLGVSWDTRQMFF
j_call: TRDJ3
v_call: TRDV2
clone_size: -
d_call: TRDD3

cdr3_nt: TGTGCCTGTGACACTCTCCCTACCCTGGGGGATATATACACCGATAAACTCATCTTT
cdr3_aa: CACDTLPTLGDIYTDKLIF
j_call: TRDJ1
v_call: TRDV2
clone_size: hyperexpanded
d_call: TRDD3

cdr3_nt: TGTGCCTGTGACACCGGATGGGGGAGCTCCTGGGACACCCGACAGATGTTTTTC
cdr3_aa: CACDTGWGSSWDTRQMFF
j_call: TRDJ3
v_call: TRDV2
clone_size: -
d_call: TRDD3

cdr3_nt: TGTGCCTGTGATACCCTGGGGGACTCTTCCTCCTGGGACACCCGACAGATGTTTTTC
cdr3_aa: CACDTLGDSSSWDTRQMFF
j_call: TRDJ3
v_call: TRDV2
clone_size: large
d_call: TRDD3

cdr3_nt: TGTGCCTGTGACACCCTGGGGGGTCACGATAAACTCATCTTT
cdr3_aa: CACDTLGGHDKLIF
j_call: TRDJ1
v_call: TRDV2
clone_size: medium-sized
d_call: TRDD3

cdr3_nt: TGTGCCTGTGACACCGTACTTGTGGGGGATACGAGCTCCTGGGACACCCGACAGATGTTTTTC
cdr3_aa: CACDTVLVGDTSSWDTRQMFF
j_call: TRDJ3
v_call: TRDV2
clone_size: large
d_call: TRDD3

cdr3_nt: TGTGCTCTTGGGGAACTAGGGCCCTATAGCGGCTGGGGGATACGGAGGGGTTTGTACACCGATAAACTCATCTTT
cdr3_aa: CALGELGPYSGWGIRRGLYTDKLIF
j_call: TRDJ1
v_call: TRDV1
clone_size: -
d_call: TRDD3

cdr3_nt: TGTGCCTGTGACACCTGGGGGATACAAAAACTCATCTTT
cdr3_aa: CACDTWGIQKLIF
j_call: TRDJ1
v_call: TRDV2
clone_size: few
d_call: TRDD3

cdr3_nt: TGTGCCTGTGACACTCTGGGGGGACCCGATAAACTCATCTTT
cdr3_aa: CACDTLGGPDKLIF
j_call: TRDJ1
v_call: TRDV2
clone_size: large
d_call: TRDD3